This entry is about one TCR beta chain. The antigen is unknown. This sample stems from a study of T cells after posttransplantation cyclophosphamide. Using immunoSEQ multiplex PCR, the repertoire was profiled, and TCRdb retains in-frame clones only, with some absent. The sample has 6,900 or so clones; under 95% are singletons. Germline loops: CDR1 SGHTA, CDR2 FQGNSA. The length of the CDR3 is 13 residues. V lost 4 bases, J lost 0 bases, and 6 bases lay in between. Cyclophosphamide on days +3 and +4 followed busulfan-fludarabine conditioning and a marrow graft. Regarding the study as a whole: Later blood repertoires were often dominated by clones from the donor CD8+ memory compartment. TRB overlap between skin or GI tissue T cells and blood was limited. TRB clonality was highly associated with recipient CMV seropositivity and reactivation.

This rearrangement joins TRBV7-2 to TRBJ1-1; tentative D call: TRBD1 (5 bases). The sequences come from PBMCs, collected 1404 days after allogeneic stem cell transplant with posttransplant cyclophosphamide. This clonotype was obtained from a female patient aged 50 to 60 who received an allogeneic stem cell transplant from a related donor, was CMV-positive, and had no GVHD. Some T cells may possibly be graft donor cells. CDR3 in DNA: TGTGCCAGCAGCTCACAGGTGAACACTGAAGCTTTCTTT. Its protein is CASSSQVNTEAFF.